This T cell receptor beta chain was sequenced for a study of T cells in narcolepsy. The CDR3 extends over 13 amino acids. The germline CDR1 and CDR2 sequences are ENHRY and SYGVKD. With V trimmed by 9 bases and J by 3 bases, 5 bases remained unmatched. Some clones are missing from TCRdb's copy, which holds only in-frame ones; the method was immunoSEQ multiplex PCR. The table lists about 25,000 clones, about 83% of them singletons, with 1.3% in the top ten. V is TRBV10-3 and J is TRBJ1-2; TRBD1 matches 9 bases. The sequencing input was CD45RA- memory CD4+ T cells from PBMCs. This receptor was obtained from a human donor with narcolepsy. The CDR3 nucleotides are TGTGCCATTACACGGGACAGGGACTATGGCTACACCTTC. Its translation is CAITRDRDYGYTF.